This T cell receptor (beta chain) derives from a study of blood T cell repertoires in COVID-19. The table came from immunoSEQ multiplex PCR; TCRdb's copy has only in-frame clones and leaves some out. This sample has roughly 460,000 clones; approximately 90% occur once, and the top ten carry more than 0.7%. The CDR3 consists of 15 residues. Germline-derived CDR1 and CDR2 are MNHNY and SVGAGI (reference sequence). V shed 5 bases, J shed 0 bases, and the junction held 3 bases outside the gene matches. Sequenced input: peripheral blood. The rearrangement joins TRBV6-6 to TRBJ2-4; 8 positions match TRBD1. The source of this sequence is a man aged 18-30 years with COVID-19, enrolled during active disease. The CDR3 is CASSETGAAKNIQYF. CDR3 DNA sequence: TGTGCCAGCAGTGAGACAGGGGCAGCCAAAAACATTCAGTACTTC.